These 6 T cell receptor beta chains were all obtained from the same sample, sequenced in a study of OX40 agonist ivuxolimab in advanced cancers. TCRdb's table, derived via immunoSEQ multiplex PCR, lists solely in-frame clones and lacks some. The sample has under 80,000 clones; around 90% are singletons. The sequencing here drew on CD4+ or CD8+ T cells sorted from blood, taken in a trial of the OX40 agonist ivuxolimab. The source is an adult with an advanced solid tumor such as melanoma, head and neck, liver or kidney cancer.

The count of this clone is one. The sample contains more than one DNA sequence encoding this CDR3. The chain recombines TRBV5-1 with TRBJ2-3, with D possibly TRBD2 on 6 matching bases. The V and J ends lost 2 bases and 0 bases respectively, with 10 bases between them. The CDR3 covers 15 residues. Germline V lookup: CDR1 SGHRS, CDR2 YFSETQ. DNA of the CDR3: TGCGCCAGCAGCTTAACCGGGGGTAGCACAGATACGCAGTATTTT. Residues: CASSLTGGSTDTQYF.

The chain links TRBV25-1 to TRBJ2-7; D is undetermined. CDR3 size: 10 residues. V lost 10 bases and J 6 bases, leaving 10 bases between the germline ends. CDR1 is MGHDK, CDR2 SYGVNS, per germline. CDR3 coding DNA: TGTGCCACCCGGTTAGGCGAGCAGTACTTC. Protein product: CATRLGEQYF.

The rearrangement uses TRBV5-8 and TRBJ2-3; tentative D call: TRBD2 (6 bases). Per germline, CDR1 SGHTS and CDR2 YDEGEE. The CDR3 is made up of 14 amino acids. Deletions cut 4 bases from V and 6 bases from J, with 15 bases between. The DNA of the CDR3 is TGTGCCAGCAGCCCACAGTCGGGAGCCGATACGCAGTATTTT. Its translation: CASSPQSGADTQYF.

This chain uses TRBV4-3 with TRBJ2-3; 8 bases map to TRBD2. The CDR3 covers 15 residues. Looked up from germline, CDR1 is LGHNA and CDR2 is YSLEER. Trimming removed 4 bases from V and 5 bases from J; junction bases left unmatched: 8. The CDR3: CASSRPREGQDTQYF. The DNA for the CDR3 is TGCGCCAGCAGCCGACCCCGGGAGGGTCAAGATACGCAGTATTTT.

The chain carries TRBV10-3 and TRBJ2-5, with a weak D call TRBD1 (6 bases). CDR3 length equals 11 residues. Germline V CDR1 and CDR2: ENHRY, SYGVKD. The CDR3 region has the DNA TGTGCGGTGGGGGCCGAAGAGACCCAGTACTTC. As protein: CAVGAEETQYF.

The chain combines TRBV9 with TRBJ2-7; D is unclear. This CDR3 is 15 amino acids long. V was trimmed by 0 bases and J by 1 base, leaving 11 bases between them. The V gene's germline CDR1 is SGDLS and CDR2 YYNGEE. CDR3 sequence reads: CASSVDPGLSYEQYF. CDR3 coding DNA: TGTGCCAGCAGCGTAGACCCGGGCCTATCCTACGAGCAGTACTTC.